Below, 32 T cell receptor beta chains from the same sample are listed, as sequenced in a study of cytomegalovirus exposure and HLA in healthy donors. The PCR had 60 Vbeta and 13 Jbeta primers. Assay: immunoSEQ multiplex PCR; the TCRdb copy retains only in-frame clones and omits some. The sample carries 140,000 to 150,000 clones, more than 75% recorded once. The sample was PBMCs. The receptors derive from a young woman in good health and CMV-seropositive.

The V gene is TRBV18, the J gene TRBJ2-1, with 8 positions matching TRBD1. The CDR3 totals 15 residues. CDR1 KGHSH and CDR2 LQKENI come from the germline V gene. V was clipped by 3 bases and J by 3 bases; unmatched bases: 4. The CDR3 coding sequence is TGTGCCAGCTCACCCGGGACAGGACTCTACAATGAGCAGTTCTTC. This translates into CASSPGTGLYNEQFF.

The chain carries TRBV7-9 and TRBJ1-6, with 9 bases identical to TRBD1. Germline CDR1 and CDR2: SEHNR and FQNEAQ (reference sequence). The length of the CDR3 is 16 residues. V was clipped by 4 bases and J by 10 bases; unmatched bases: 11. The CDR3 spells CASSSSAGTGSSPLHF. CDR3 bases: TGTGCCAGCAGCTCGTCAGCCGGGACAGGGTCGTCACCCCTCCACTTT.

The genes are TRBV14 and TRBJ1-2; D is perhaps TRBD1 (6 bases). This CDR3 has 15 amino acids. Germline CDR1 SGHDN, CDR2 FVKESK. Trimming took 4 bases from V and 5 from J, leaving 17 bases between them. CDR3 region: CASSPRDKIIYGYTF. The CDR3 DNA sequence: TGTGCCAGCAGCCCCCGGGACAAGATCATTTATGGCTACACCTTC.

J is TRBJ1-4 and V is TRBV5-1; TRBD1 agrees at 8 bases. The germline V gene encodes CDR1 SGHRS and CDR2 YFSETQ. The CDR3 runs 15 residues. V lost 4 bases to trimming and J lost 3 bases; unmatched junction nucleotides: 5. CDR3 residues: CASSTGGASNEKLFF. CDR3 nucleotide sequence: TGCGCCAGCAGCACAGGGGGGGCTTCTAATGAAAAACTGTTTTTT.

The gene calls are TRBV27 and TRBJ2-1, with TRBD2 as a possible D gene (5 bases). V lost 8 bases to trimming and J lost 6 bases, with 17 bases between them. CDR3 length: 14 amino acids. CDR1 and CDR2 (germline): MNHEY, SMNVEV (reference sequence). The CDR3 loop reads CASFRLTRTNEQFF. The CDR3 nucleotides read TGTGCCAGCTTCCGCCTAACTAGGACCAATGAGCAGTTCTTC.

The J gene is TRBJ2-5, the V gene TRBV6-1, with 12 bases lining up with TRBD2. The CDR3 has 15 residues. CDR1 is MNHNS, CDR2 SASEGT, per germline. The ends lost 2 bases at V and 5 bases at J; junction bases unmatched: 3. The CDR3 nucleotides are TGTGCCAGCAGTGAACTAGCGGGGGGGGGTGAGACCCAGTACTTC. It specifies CASSELAGGGETQYF.

This rearrangement joins TRBV9 to TRBJ1-5, with D perhaps TRBD1 (5 bases). The CDR3 runs to 14 residues. V lost 0 bases to trimming and J lost 3 bases, with 7 bases between them. The germline V gene has CDR1 SGDLS and CDR2 YYNGEE. The DNA for the CDR3 is TGTGCCAGCAGCGTAGCAGGGAACAATCAGCCCCAGCATTTT. Its protein product is CASSVAGNNQPQHF. Together with reference TRBV9 and TRBJ1-5, the CDR3 gives the full variable domain: DSGVTQTPKHLITATGQRVTLRCSPRSGDLSVYWYQQSLDQGLQFLIQYYNGEERAKGNILERFSAQQFPDLHSELNLSSLELGDSALYFCASSVAGNNQPQHFGDGTRLSIL.

This clone turned up a few times. This sequence joins TRBV5-4 and TRBJ2-3; D may be TRBD2 (5 bases). The CDR3 spans 12 residues. The ends were cut back, 4 bases at V and 4 bases at J, with 7 bases in the middle. Germline CDR1 reads SGHNT; CDR2 reads YYREEE (reference sequence). CDR3 coding DNA: TGTGCCAGCAGCCCCGGGGCAGATACGCAGTATTTT. The encoded protein is CASSPGADTQYF.

This clone came up a few times. This chain uses TRBV2 with TRBJ2-3; D ambiguous. This CDR3 comprises 11 residues. Germline-derived CDR1 and CDR2 are SNHLY and FYNNEI. V gave up 3 bases and J gave up 7 bases, with 5 bases separating them. CDR3 region: CASSESNTQYF. The CDR3 DNA reads TGTGCCAGCAGTGAGAGCAATACGCAGTATTTT.

The chain employs TRBV19 and TRBJ2-5; 7 nucleotides match TRBD2. The J call may be faulty, since TRBJ2-7 better matches the DNA end. From germline, CDR1 is LNHDA and CDR2 SQIVND (reference sequence). The CDR3 covers 14 residues. The CDR3 DNA sequence: TGTGCCAGTAGTAGGGGAGGGTTCGGCTACGAGCAGTACTTC. It is translated as CASSRGGFGYEQYF.

The CDR3 DNA reads as TGTGCCAGCTCGGCGGGACGGACGAACACTGAAGCTTTCTTT. Protein: CASSAGRTNTEAFF. The chain has TRBV18 and TRBJ1-1; TRBD1 is a possible D gene (5 bases). The V and J ends lost 6 bases and 1 base respectively, with 12 bases between them. This CDR3 contains 14 residues. Per the germline V gene, CDR1 is KGHSH and CDR2 is LQKENI.

The chain has TRBV19 and TRBJ1-1; TRBD1 is a possible D gene (5 bases). Per germline, CDR1 LNHDA and CDR2 SQIVND (reference sequence). The CDR3 covers 14 residues. V gave up 4 bases and J gave up 5 bases, with 14 bases separating them. CDR3 sequence (DNA): TGTGCCAGTAGTACTGGCGCAGGGAGGACTGAAGCTTTCTTT. Its protein is CASSTGAGRTEAFF.

The chain joins TRBV6-1 to TRBJ1-2, with TRBD1 identical over 11 bases. The germline V gene has CDR1 MNHNS and CDR2 SASEGT. The CDR3 has 16 amino acids. Unmatched junction bases numbered 7, after V lost 2 bases and J lost 5 bases. This chain's CDR3 is CASSEREGTGGYGYTF. DNA for the CDR3: TGTGCCAGCAGTGAAAGGGAGGGGACAGGGGGGTATGGCTACACCTTC.

The chain joins TRBV5-8 to TRBJ2-1; 9 bases agree with TRBD1. Losses at the gene ends were 3 bases for V and 5 bases for J; bases not matched to a gene: 6. Germline CDR1 and CDR2: SGHTS and YDEGEE. The CDR3 contains 15 residues. CDR3 sequence (DNA): TGTGCCAGCAGCTCGGGACAGGGTAGGGACAATGAGCAGTTCTTC. Translation gives CASSSGQGRDNEQFF.

V usage is TRBV2 and J usage is TRBJ1-3; 7 nucleotides match TRBD1. The junction had 4 bases not matched to a gene; V was cut back by 5 bases and J by 0 bases. Germline-derived CDR1 and CDR2 are SNHLY and FYNNEI. This CDR3 region has 15 residues. CDR3 region: CASSQQGISGNTIYF. DNA of the CDR3: TGTGCCAGCAGTCAACAGGGGATCTCTGGAAACACCATATATTTT.

This clone was observed once. CDR3 nucleotide sequence: TGCGCCAGCAGTGAGGCTGGGTCCAGGGGGGTCGACACCATATATTTT. Its translation: CASSEAGSRGVDTIYF. The chain couples TRBV10-2 to TRBJ1-3; TRBD1 aligns across 7 bases. CDR3 length: 16 amino acids. Looked up from germline, CDR1 is WSHSY and CDR2 is SAAADI. V shed 2 bases and J 8 bases; nucleotides not matched to a gene: 12.

V gene TRBV6-6 combines with J gene TRBJ2-3, with TRBD2 matching 9 bases. This CDR3 has 14 amino acids. The ends lost 8 bases at V and 0 bases at J; junction bases unmatched: 3. Germline-derived CDR1 and CDR2 are MNHNY and SVGAGI (reference sequence). CDR3 DNA sequence: TGTGCCAGCCGACTAGCGGCTAGCACAGATACGCAGTATTTT. Protein product: CASRLAASTDTQYF.

This sequence joins TRBV5-1 and TRBJ1-1; no definite D call. Germline assignment: CDR1 SGHRS and CDR2 YFSETQ. This CDR3 spans 11 amino acids. V was trimmed by 7 bases and J by 8 bases, leaving 12 bases between them. The CDR3 nucleotides read TGCGCCAGCGGGTCGGCGGGCGAAGCTTTCTTT. It encodes CASGSAGEAFF.

V gene TRBV7-2 combines with J gene TRBJ1-5, with 10 bases aligning to TRBD1. This CDR3 has 18 amino acids. V trimming: 5 bases; J trimming: 0 bases; junction bases outside the gene matches: 10. Germline V gene lookup returns CDR1 SGHTA and CDR2 FQGNSA. The CDR3 loop reads CASSPRTGGIHSNQPQHF. Written as DNA, the CDR3 is TGTGCCAGCAGCCCTCGGACAGGGGGAATCCATAGCAATCAGCCCCAGCATTTT.

The chain recombines TRBV5-1 with TRBJ1-2; the D gene is possibly TRBD1 (6 bases). The germline gives CDR1 SGHRS, CDR2 YFSETQ. The CDR3 has 15 amino acids. V lost 2 bases, J lost 6 bases, and 17 bases lay in between. The DNA of the CDR3 is TGCGCCAGCAGCTTCGGGCAGGGTGGGGGCGATGGCTACACCTTC. Amino acid sequence: CASSFGQGGGDGYTF.

This clone has more than one count but fewer than ten. CDR3 in DNA: TGTGCCAGCAGTGAATTCCACGGGAACACTGAAGCTTTCTTT. This codes for CASSEFHGNTEAFF. The chain combines TRBV6-1 with TRBJ1-1; D is ambiguous. The CDR3 spans 14 residues. Germline CDR1 and CDR2: MNHNS and SASEGT. Deletions cut 2 bases from V and 1 base from J, with 8 bases between.

This clone was recorded only once. The chain uses TRBV7-8 and TRBJ1-1; D perhaps matches TRBD1 (6 bases). The V end lost 5 bases, the J end lost 1 base, and 8 bases lay between the germline ends. The CDR3 contains 13 residues. Per germline, CDR1 SGHVS and CDR2 FQNEAQ. CDR3 loop: CASSQDRNTEAFF. CDR3 DNA sequence: TGTGCCAGCAGCCAGGACAGGAACACTGAAGCTTTCTTT.

The rearrangement uses TRBV5-1 and TRBJ2-1, with TRBD2 matching over 7 bases. CDR3 length: 16 amino acids. Germline values: CDR1 SGHRS, CDR2 YFSETQ. The trim removed 4 bases at V and 3 bases at J, leaving 10 bases unmatched. This CDR3 reads CASSPGEGGNYNEQFF. The DNA of the CDR3 is TGCGCCAGCAGCCCCGGAGAGGGAGGGAACTACAATGAGCAGTTCTTC. Full variable domain (outside the CDR3, taken from reference TRBV5-1 and TRBJ2-1): KAGVTQTPRYLIKTRGQQVTLSCSPISGHRSVSWYQQTPGQGLQFLFEYFSETQRNKGNFPGRFSGRQFSNSRSEMNVSTLELGDSALYLCASSPGEGGNYNEQFFGPGTRLTVL.

The rearrangement uses TRBV9 and TRBJ1-2; 12 nucleotides line up with TRBD1. Germline V lookup: CDR1 SGDLS, CDR2 YYNGEE. The CDR3 runs 17 residues. Trimming at V came to 0 bases and at J to 8 bases, leaving 11 bases not matched to a gene. The CDR3 region is CASSVGGSGQGAGGYTF. The CDR3 region has the DNA TGTGCCAGCAGCGTAGGGGGATCGGGACAGGGGGCTGGCGGCTACACCTTC. Complete variable domain (other parts from reference TRBV9 and TRBJ1-2): DSGVTQTPKHLITATGQRVTLRCSPRSGDLSVYWYQQSLDQGLQFLIQYYNGEERAKGNILERFSAQQFPDLHSELNLSSLELGDSALYFCASSVGGSGQGAGGYTFGSGTRLTVV.

This clone came up a few times. The gene calls are TRBV4-2 and TRBJ1-4, with D possibly matching TRBD1 (5 bases). The V end was cut by 3 bases, the J end by 7 bases, with 15 bases between. The V gene's germline CDR1 is LGHNA and CDR2 YNFKEQ. The CDR3 is made up of 15 amino acids. The CDR3 loop reads CASSQGGQGSEKLFF. The CDR3, as DNA: TGTGCCAGCAGCCAGGGAGGCCAGGGATCTGAAAAACTGTTTTTT.

This clone turned up a few times. V usage is TRBV25-1 and J usage is TRBJ2-3; D is perhaps TRBD1 (6 bases). Germline V gives CDR1 MGHDK, CDR2 SYGVNS. This CDR3 is built from 17 residues. V lost 5 bases, J lost 1 base, and 19 bases lay in between. In DNA, the CDR3 is TGTGCCAGCAGTAGGGGACAAGGGACAAAGGGCACAGATACGCAGTATTTT. This encodes CASSRGQGTKGTDTQYF.

In DNA form, the CDR3 reads TGTGCCAGCTCGGTGAACCATGAGTCTGAAGCTTTCTTT. Translated, it gives CASSVNHESEAFF. The chain employs TRBV9 and TRBJ1-1; D is unresolved. CDR3 length: 13 residues. Trimming took off 7 bases at V and 6 bases at J, with 16 bases between the two ends. Germline values: CDR1 SGDLS, CDR2 YYNGEE.

This chain links TRBV5-1 with TRBJ1-1; no clear D. CDR3 length equals 15 residues. Germline lookup yields CDR1 SGHRS and CDR2 YFSETQ. Trimming cost V 4 bases and J 0 bases, with 13 bases left between them. This CDR3 is CASSDSQIMNTEAFF. CDR3 in DNA: TGCGCCAGCAGCGATTCACAGATCATGAACACTGAAGCTTTCTTT.

This chain links TRBV7-2 with TRBJ2-7; 9 bases are a match to TRBD1. This CDR3 has 15 amino acids. CDR1 and CDR2 (germline): SGHTA, FQGNSA. V gave up 5 bases and J gave up 5 bases; unmatched junction bases: 10. CDR3 sequence (DNA): TGTGCCAGCAGCCCAAGGGACAGGGAGTACCACGAGCAGTACTTC. Translated: CASSPRDREYHEQYF.

This rearrangement joins TRBV2 to TRBJ2-7; the D gene is possibly TRBD1 (5 bases). V lost 5 bases to trimming and J lost 5 bases, with 19 bases between them. The CDR3 is 15 amino acids. Germline values: CDR1 SNHLY, CDR2 FYNNEI. CDR3 residues: CASSQRRGGADEQYF. CDR3 nucleotide sequence: TGTGCCAGCAGTCAAAGAAGGGGCGGAGCTGACGAGCAGTACTTC.

The chain has TRBV5-1 and TRBJ2-7, with D maybe TRBD1 (8 bases). The V and J ends lost 5 bases and 6 bases respectively, with 12 bases between them. The CDR3 totals 12 residues. The germline CDR1 and CDR2 sequences are SGHRS and YFSETQ. CDR3: CASRQGEGEQYF. The CDR3 DNA reads as TGCGCCAGCAGACAGGGGGAGGGCGAGCAGTACTTC.

The chain recombines TRBV5-4 with TRBJ2-3; D is uncertain. The CDR3 covers 13 residues. Trimming pared 4 bases from V and 3 bases from J, leaving 9 bases between. Germline V lookup: CDR1 SGHNT, CDR2 YYREEE (reference sequence). As DNA, the CDR3 is TGTGCCAGCAGCGGCCCTAGTACAGATACGCAGTATTTT. Amino acid sequence: CASSGPSTDTQYF.